These 27 T cell receptor beta chains were all obtained from the same sample, sequenced in a study of blood T cells in healthy people across ages. Combining a sample-barcoded 5' primer with a J-beta primer mix, a second PCR ran for roughly 6 to 11 cycles. Each CDR3 protein gets one entry after TCRdb re-called the 5' RACE reads with MiXCR. The table has 1.2 million to 1.5 million distinct CDR3 sequences, about 43% seen once; the top ten hold 7.9%. The sample consisted of blood. Receptors originate from a woman under 30 in good health.

This chain joins TRBV6-5 and TRBJ1-5; D ambiguous. V was pared by 6 bases and J by 4 bases, with 13 bases between. CDR1 and CDR2 from the germline V gene are MNHEY and SVGAGI. There are 14 residues in the CDR3. The DNA of the CDR3 is TGTGCCAGCAGCCACGGGCAGCTAAATCAGCCCCAGCATTTT. This encodes CASSHGQLNQPQHF.

This clonotype was seen a few times. V gene TRBV4-1 combines with J gene TRBJ2-3; D is ambiguous. The CDR3 is made up of 13 amino acids. Germline CDR1 MGHRA, CDR2 YSYEKL. Trimming took off 1 base at V and 4 bases at J, with 6 bases between the two ends. The CDR3, as DNA: TGCGCCAGCAGCCAAGTCGTATCAGATACGCAGTATTTT. This encodes CASSQVVSDTQYF.

This chain joins TRBV14 and TRBJ2-1; 9 nucleotides line up with TRBD2. This CDR3 is 17 amino acids long. V shed 1 base and J 7 bases; nucleotides not matched to a gene: 11. In germline, CDR1 is SGHDN, CDR2 FVKESK. This chain's CDR3 is CASSQGYGGRGDNEQFF. In DNA form, the CDR3 reads TGTGCCAGCAGCCAAGGTTACGGCGGGAGGGGTGATAATGAGCAGTTCTTC.

In DNA form, the CDR3 reads TGTGCCAGCAGCCAAGATGGCGGCCAGTTCTACAATGAGCAGTACTTC. This translates into CASSQDGGQFYNEQYF. The genes are TRBV14 and TRBJ2-5; no clear D. The V and J ends lost 0 bases and 11 bases respectively, with 22 bases between them. This CDR3 has 16 residues. Germline V gene data show CDR1 as SGHDN and CDR2 as FVKESK.

The rearrangement joins TRBV3-1 to TRBJ2-2, with D unresolved. The CDR3 loop spans 17 amino acids. The ends were cut back, 0 bases at V and 4 bases at J, with 15 bases in the middle. Germline V CDR1 and CDR2: LGHDT, YNNKEL (reference sequence). CDR3: CASSQDTPRQATGELFF. The CDR3 DNA reads TGTGCCAGCAGCCAAGATACTCCTCGGCAGGCCACCGGGGAGCTGTTTTTT.

The chain joins TRBV3-1 to TRBJ2-7; D unclear. Germline V gene sequence: CDR1 LGHDT, CDR2 YNNKEL (reference sequence). V lost 0 bases, J lost 2 bases, and 14 bases lay in between. The CDR3 spans 16 residues. CDR3 loop: CASSQDSSASAYEQYF. CDR3 DNA: TGTGCCAGCAGCCAAGATTCATCAGCCAGCGCCTACGAGCAGTACTTC.

This chain joins TRBV6-2 or TRBV6-3 and TRBJ2-2; D unclear. V lost 8 bases, J lost 9 bases, and 10 bases lay in between. Germline CDR1 MNHEY, CDR2 SVGEGT. The CDR3 runs 11 residues. CDR3: CASGLVWELFF. CDR3 coding DNA: TGTGCCAGCGGGCTGGTGTGGGAGCTGTTTTTT.

The genes are TRBV3-1 and TRBJ1-4; 7 bases line up with TRBD1. Germline lookup yields CDR1 LGHDT and CDR2 YNNKEL (reference sequence). The trim removed 5 bases at V and 6 bases at J, leaving 9 bases unmatched. The CDR3 has 15 amino acids. DNA for the CDR3: TGTGCCAGCAGCTCCGGGACAGATCATTATGAAAAACTGTTTTTT. This gives the protein CASSSGTDHYEKLFF.

V and J are TRBV12-5 and TRBJ2-7; no clear D. The CDR3 is 12 amino acids. The germline gives CDR1 LGHNT, CDR2 FRNRAP. Trimming removed 6 bases at V and 7 bases at J, with 13 bases between. The CDR3 DNA reads as TGTGCTAGTGGGACGGGCGCCCGGGAGCAGTACTTC. This gives the protein CASGTGAREQYF.

This clonotype was detected only a few times. The chain has TRBV20-1 and TRBJ2-3; 13 nucleotides line up with TRBD2. V lost 0 bases to trimming and J lost 1 base; unmatched junction nucleotides: 16. This CDR3 spans 21 amino acids. Germline V gives CDR1 DFQATT, CDR2 SNEGSKA (reference sequence). CDR3 sequence reads: CSARDQKRRTSGSWGTDTQYF. The CDR3 DNA reads TGCAGTGCTAGAGATCAAAAGAGGCGGACTAGCGGGAGTTGGGGCACAGATACGCAGTATTTT.

This clonotype was seen many times. The chain joins TRBV7-2 to TRBJ1-2, with D uncertain. The length of the CDR3 is 14 residues. Germline V CDR1 and CDR2: SGHTA, FQGNSA. V lost 1 base, J lost 5 bases, and 11 bases lay in between. Here the CDR3 DNA reads TGTGCCAGCAGCTTAGTAACAGCTCTATATGGCTACACCTTC. Translation: CASSLVTALYGYTF. The variable domain in full, with the rest retrieved from reference TRBV7-2 and TRBJ1-2, is GAGVSQSPSNKVTEKGKDVELRCDPISGHTALYWYRQSLGQGLEFLIYFQGNSAPDKSGLPSDRFSAERTGGSVSTLTIQRTQQEDSAVYLCASSLVTALYGYTFGSGTRLTVV.

The chain uses TRBV5-1 and TRBJ2-3; D remains ambiguous. The CDR3 has 17 residues. With 1 base removed from V and 3 bases from J, the gap between germline ends came to 18 bases. CDR1 and CDR2 (germline): SGHRS, YFSETQ. The CDR3 DNA reads as TGCGCCAGCAGCTTGTCTCCAACGTCGAGTGGTACAGATACGCAGTATTTT. Its protein is CASSLSPTSSGTDTQYF.

This clonotype was observed once. A much larger clone differs by one base, so this may be a read error. This chain links TRBV28 with TRBJ2-5; D gene unclear. The V gene's germline CDR1 is MDHEN and CDR2 SYDVKM. The CDR3 sequence is 12 residues long. V lost 0 bases, J lost 5 bases, and 4 bases lay in between. CDR3 in DNA: TGTGCCAGCAGTTTATGGTGGGAGACCCAGTACTTC. Its protein is CASSLWWETQYF.

The CDR3 sequence: CSVVWSSPNTGELFF. In nucleotides, the CDR3 is TGCAGCGTTGTTTGGAGTAGCCCGAACACCGGGGAGCTGTTTTTT. This chain links TRBV29-1 with TRBJ2-2; D gene ambiguous. The germline gives CDR1 SQVTM, CDR2 ANQGSEA. V lost 4 bases and J 0 bases, leaving 12 bases between the germline ends. The CDR3 runs to 15 residues.

This chain uses TRBV6-5 with TRBJ1-1; the D is unclear. CDR1 is MNHEY, CDR2 SVGAGI, per germline. The V end lost 7 bases, the J end lost 1 base, and 16 bases lay between the germline ends. The CDR3 has 15 amino acids. This CDR3 is CASKSSLGGNTEAFF. The DNA for the CDR3 is TGTGCCAGCAAAAGCTCGCTTGGCGGGAACACTGAAGCTTTCTTT.

The V and J genes are TRBV12-3 or TRBV12-4 and TRBJ2-7, with D possibly TRBD1 on 5 matching bases. The CDR3 has 14 residues. V was cut by 7 bases and J by 7 bases, with 20 bases left in between. CDR3 sequence reads: CASTWGASSGEQYF. The CDR3 region has the DNA TGTGCCAGCACCTGGGGCGCGAGCTCGGGTGAGCAGTACTTC.

As to this clonotype: One end of the junction is discordant with germline, which a read error may explain. The gene calls are TRBV7-2 and TRBJ2-2; the match to TRBD2 covers 9 bases. There are 16 residues in the CDR3. The germline gives CDR1 SGHTA, CDR2 FQGNSA. The CDR3 region is CACSLVGTSMTGELFF. As DNA, the CDR3 is TGTGCCTGCAGCTTAGTCGGGACTAGCATGACCGGGGAGCTGTTTTTT.

The V and J genes are TRBV7-9 and TRBJ2-1; TRBD2 matches at 12 bases. The germline gives CDR1 SEHNR, CDR2 FQNEAQ (reference sequence). The CDR3 has 14 amino acids. The trim removed 8 bases at V and 14 bases at J, leaving 13 bases unmatched. CDR3 region: CASHLAGGPVLEFF. CDR3 coding DNA: TGTGCCAGCCATCTAGCGGGAGGGCCAGTTTTGGAGTTCTTC.

This clonotype was seen repeatedly, ten times or more. V is TRBV5-4 and J is TRBJ2-1, with D maybe TRBD2 (6 bases). The CDR3 spans 15 residues. Germline loops: CDR1 SGHNT, CDR2 YYREEE (reference sequence). The V and J ends lost 0 bases and 7 bases respectively, with 14 bases between them. This CDR3 reads CASSLAYSGYNEQFF. The DNA for the CDR3 is TGTGCCAGCAGCTTGGCCTATAGCGGCTATAATGAGCAGTTCTTC.

The chain uses TRBV6-2 or TRBV6-3 and TRBJ2-7, with 9 bases matching TRBD1. Germline V gene sequence: CDR1 MNHEY, CDR2 SVGEGT. V shed 4 bases, J shed 1 base, and the junction held 8 bases outside the gene matches. This CDR3 has 16 amino acids. CDR3 sequence reads: CASSSALGQGSYEQYF. In DNA, the CDR3 is TGTGCCAGCAGTTCCGCTTTGGGACAGGGTTCCTACGAGCAGTACTTC.

The rearrangement joins TRBV6-5 to TRBJ2-6; no firm D call. CDR3 length: 13 amino acids. Trimming removed 6 bases from V and 2 bases from J, with 5 bases in between. Germline CDR1 and CDR2: MNHEY and SVGAGI. The CDR3 DNA reads as TGTGCCAGCAGAGCTCCTGGGGCCAACGTCCTGACTTTC. This sequence encodes CASRAPGANVLTF.

The V call is TRBV5-1, the J call TRBJ2-1; weak D call: TRBD2 (5 bases). V was pared by 9 bases and J by 8 bases, with 18 bases between. The CDR3 is made up of 13 amino acids. Germline CDR1 reads SGHRS; CDR2 reads YFSETQ. In DNA, the CDR3 is TGCGCCACCGTTTCCGGGAAGAATCATGAGCAGTTCTTC. Its protein product is CATVSGKNHEQFF. Full variable domain (outside the CDR3, taken from reference TRBV5-1 and TRBJ2-1): KAGVTQTPRYLIKTRGQQVTLSCSPISGHRSVSWYQQTPGQGLQFLFEYFSETQRNKGNFPGRFSGRQFSNSRSEMNVSTLELGDSALYLCATVSGKNHEQFFGPGTRLTVL.

The rearrangement uses TRBV20-1 and TRBJ2-7; 13 bases agree with TRBD2. CDR3 length: 13 residues. Trimming removed 6 bases from V and 5 bases from J; junction bases left unmatched: 4. CDR1 is DFQATT and CDR2 is SNEGSKA in the germline V gene (reference sequence). In nucleotides, the CDR3 is TGCAGTGCCGGACTAGCGGGAGTCCACGAGCAGTACTTC. Its translation: CSAGLAGVHEQYF.

This clonotype has more than one count but fewer than ten. This chain joins TRBV2 and TRBJ2-3; 15 bases align to TRBD2. CDR3 length: 16 residues. CDR1 and CDR2 from the germline V gene are SNHLY and FYNNEI. The junction had 6 bases not matched to a gene; V was cut back by 7 bases and J by 4 bases. In DNA form, the CDR3 reads TGTGCCAGCATTGGGACTAGCGGGAGGATCTCAGATACGCAGTATTTT. It yields the protein CASIGTSGRISDTQYF.

This clonotype showed up just a few times. This chain connects TRBV20-1 to TRBJ2-1; 12 bases fit TRBD2. Germline V CDR1 and CDR2: DFQATT, SNEGSKA (reference sequence). This CDR3 region has 14 residues. The V gene end was trimmed by 5 bases and the J gene end by 6 bases; junction bases not matched to a gene: 5. In DNA, the CDR3 is TGCAGTGCTGAACGACTAGCGGGAGCCAATGAGCAGTTCTTC. It yields the protein CSAERLAGANEQFF.

The rearrangement joins TRBV3-1 to TRBJ2-1, with 10 bases aligning to TRBD2. CDR1 and CDR2 (germline): LGHDT, YNNKEL (reference sequence). Germline trimming cut 5 bases from V and 10 bases from J; bases unmatched to any gene: 11. The CDR3 totals 15 residues. The CDR3 reads CASSKKLAGRREQFF. CDR3 nucleotides: TGTGCCAGCAGCAAGAAACTAGCGGGAAGAAGAGAGCAGTTCTTC.

This clonotype was counted only a few times. The chain employs TRBV5-5 and TRBJ1-1; D not resolved. The length of the CDR3 is 14 residues. Trimming pared 0 bases from V and 1 base from J, leaving 7 bases between. Germline CDR1 reads SGHKS; CDR2 reads YYEKEE (reference sequence). The CDR3 here is CASSLAPENTEAFF. The CDR3 DNA is TGTGCCAGCAGCTTGGCCCCAGAGAACACTGAAGCTTTCTTT. The full variable domain, with the rest looked up from reference TRBV5-5 and TRBJ1-1, is DAGVTQSPTHLIKTRGQQVTLRCSPISGHKSVSWYQQVLGQGPQFIFQYYEKEERGRGNFPDRFSARQFPNYSSELNVNALLLGDSALYLCASSLAPENTEAFFGQGTRLTVV.